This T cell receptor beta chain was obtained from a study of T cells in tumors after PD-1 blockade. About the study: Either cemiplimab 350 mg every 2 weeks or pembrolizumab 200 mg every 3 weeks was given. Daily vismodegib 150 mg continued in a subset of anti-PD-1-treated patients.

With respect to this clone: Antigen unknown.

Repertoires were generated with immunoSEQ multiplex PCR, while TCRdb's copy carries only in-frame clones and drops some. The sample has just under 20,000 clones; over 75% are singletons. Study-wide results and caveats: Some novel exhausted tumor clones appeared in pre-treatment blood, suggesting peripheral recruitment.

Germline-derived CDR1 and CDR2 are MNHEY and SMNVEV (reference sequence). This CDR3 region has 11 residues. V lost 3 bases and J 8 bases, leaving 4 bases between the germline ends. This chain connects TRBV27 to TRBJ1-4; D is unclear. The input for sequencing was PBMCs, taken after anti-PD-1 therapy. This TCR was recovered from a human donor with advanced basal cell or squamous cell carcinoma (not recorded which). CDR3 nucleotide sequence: TGTGCCAGCAGTTTCGCGGAAAAACTGTTTTTT. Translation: CASSFAEKLFF.